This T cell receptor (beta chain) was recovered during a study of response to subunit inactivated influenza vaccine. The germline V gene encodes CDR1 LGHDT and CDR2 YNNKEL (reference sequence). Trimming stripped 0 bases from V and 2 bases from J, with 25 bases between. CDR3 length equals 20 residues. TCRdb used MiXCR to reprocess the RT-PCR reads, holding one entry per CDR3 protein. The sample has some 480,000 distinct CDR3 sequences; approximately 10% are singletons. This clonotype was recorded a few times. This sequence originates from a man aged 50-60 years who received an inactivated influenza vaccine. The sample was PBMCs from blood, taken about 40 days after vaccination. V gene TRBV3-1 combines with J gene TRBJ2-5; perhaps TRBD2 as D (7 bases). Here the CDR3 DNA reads TGTGCCAGCAGCCAAGATCCCCTAACCAACAGGGAGGGTCCACAAGAGACCCAGTACTTC. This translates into CASSQDPLTNREGPQETQYF.